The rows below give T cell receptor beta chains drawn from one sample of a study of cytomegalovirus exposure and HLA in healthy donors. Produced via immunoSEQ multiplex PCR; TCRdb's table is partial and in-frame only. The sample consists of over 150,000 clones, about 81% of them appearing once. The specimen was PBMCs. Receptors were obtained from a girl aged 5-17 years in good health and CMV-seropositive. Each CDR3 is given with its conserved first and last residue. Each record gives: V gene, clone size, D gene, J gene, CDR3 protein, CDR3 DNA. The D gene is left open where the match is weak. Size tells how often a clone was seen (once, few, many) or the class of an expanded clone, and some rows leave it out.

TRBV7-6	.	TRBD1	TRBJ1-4	CASSRTTGEEEKLFF	TGTGCCAGCAGCCGCACGACAGGGGAGGAAGAAAAACTGTTTTTT
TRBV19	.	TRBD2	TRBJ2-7	CASSIGGTSGTYEQYF	TGTGCCAGTAGTATCGGGGGGACTAGCGGGACTTACGAGCAGTACTTC
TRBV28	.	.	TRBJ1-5	CASSLDIQLPQPQHF	TGTGCCAGCAGTTTAGACATACAGTTGCCTCAGCCCCAGCATTTT
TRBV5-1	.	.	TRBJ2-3	CASSHATSIPDTQYF	TGCGCCAGCAGCCATGCGACTAGTATCCCAGATACGCAGTATTTT
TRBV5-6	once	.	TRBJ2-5	CASSLVVGVGYQETQYF	TGTGCCAGCAGCTTGGTGGTAGGGGTGGGGTACCAAGAGACCCAGTACTTC
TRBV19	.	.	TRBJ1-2	CASSIFQGGDGYTF	TGTGCCAGTAGTATCTTCCAGGGAGGTGATGGCTACACCTTC
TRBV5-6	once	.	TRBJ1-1	CASSPQTGSGNTEAFF	TGTGCCAGCAGCCCACAAACAGGGTCGGGGAACACTGAAGCTTTCTTT
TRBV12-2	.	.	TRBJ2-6	CASSHPETGYLCGANVLTF	.
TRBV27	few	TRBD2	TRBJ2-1	CASSLSGREWVNEQFF	TGTGCCAGCAGTTTATCTGGGAGGGAGTGGGTTAATGAGCAGTTCTTC
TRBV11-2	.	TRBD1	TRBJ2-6	CASSWNTGTGTSGANVLTF	TGTGCCAGCAGCTGGAACACCGGGACAGGGACTTCTGGGGCCAACGTCCTGACTTTC
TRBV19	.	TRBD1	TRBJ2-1	CASSTYYGDRAVEQFF	TGTGCCAGTAGTACCTATTACGGGGACAGGGCGGTAGAGCAGTTCTTC
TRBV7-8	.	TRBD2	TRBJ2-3	CASSLNFGGGPNTQYF	TGTGCCAGCAGCTTAAATTTCGGGGGAGGGCCCAATACGCAGTATTTT
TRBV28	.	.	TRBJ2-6	CASSSQTFSGANVLTF	TGTGCCAGCAGTTCACAAACATTCTCTGGGGCCAACGTCCTGACTTTC
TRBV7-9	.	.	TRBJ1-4	CASSFRDSNEKLFF	TGTGCCAGCAGCTTCCGGGACTCTAATGAAAAACTGTTTTTT
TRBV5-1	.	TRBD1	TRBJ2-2	CASSRDRGRGELFF	TGCGCCAGCAGCCGGGACAGGGGGCGCGGGGAGCTGTTTTTT
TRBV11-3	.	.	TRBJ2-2	CASSLSGGTGELFF	TGTGCCAGCAGCTTATCTGGGGGGACCGGGGAGCTGTTTTTT
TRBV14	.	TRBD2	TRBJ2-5	CASSHPPGGAQYF	TGTGCCAGCAGCCATCCCCCGGGGGGGGCCCAGTACTTC
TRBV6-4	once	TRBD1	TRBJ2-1	CASSTTTGAYNEQFF	TGTGCCAGCAGTACGACGACAGGGGCCTACAATGAGCAGTTCTTC
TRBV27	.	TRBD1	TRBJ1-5	CASSTGQGINQPQHF	TGTGCCAGCAGCACGGGACAGGGTATTAATCAGCCCCAGCATTTT
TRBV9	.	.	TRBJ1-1	CASSPFGVNTEAFF	TGTGCCAGCAGCCCCTTCGGAGTGAACACTGAAGCTTTCTTT
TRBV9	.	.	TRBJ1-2	CASSAPIGGTPDGYTF	TGTGCCAGCAGCGCCCCTATTGGTGGGACACCGGATGGCTACACCTTC
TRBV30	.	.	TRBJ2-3	CAWAAGTGKSRYF	.
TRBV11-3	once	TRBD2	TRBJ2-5	CASSGGTNQETQYF	TGTGCCAGCAGCGGAGGGACTAACCAAGAGACCCAGTACTTC
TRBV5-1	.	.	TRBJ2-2	CASSLPLASGGSNTGELFF	TGCGCCAGCAGCTTGCCTTTGGCCAGTGGAGGATCGAACACCGGGGAGCTGTTTTTT
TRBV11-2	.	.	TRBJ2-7	CASSPGGMGVYEQYF	TGTGCCAGCAGCCCCGGGGGTATGGGGGTATACGAGCAGTACTTC
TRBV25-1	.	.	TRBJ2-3	CASSALYGGLATDTQYF	TGTGCCAGCAGTGCTTTATACGGGGGATTAGCAACAGATACGCAGTATTTT
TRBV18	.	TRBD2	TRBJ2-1	CATITSGSYNEQFF	TGTGCCACCATCACTAGCGGGAGCTACAATGAGCAGTTCTTC
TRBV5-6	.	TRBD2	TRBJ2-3	CASSLGGLAPATQYF	TGTGCCAGCAGCTTGGGGGGACTAGCCCCCGCTACGCAGTATTTT
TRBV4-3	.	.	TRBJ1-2	CASSQGGVLSDYGYTF	TGCGCCAGCAGCCAAGGGGGCGTATTATCGGACTATGGCTACACCTTC
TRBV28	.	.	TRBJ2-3	CASSLAGGPSDTQYF	TGTGCCAGCAGTTTGGCCGGGGGGCCTTCAGATACGCAGTATTTT
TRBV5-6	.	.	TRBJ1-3	CASSPPGGISSGNTIYF	TGTGCCAGCAGCCCCCCGGGGGGCATAAGCTCTGGAAACACCATATATTTT
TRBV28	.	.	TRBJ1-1	CASSLSGGTEAFF	TGTGCCAGCAGTTTATCCGGGGGCACTGAAGCTTTCTTT
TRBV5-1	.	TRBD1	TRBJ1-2	CASSPKDRGQGGYTF	TGCGCCAGCAGCCCGAAGGACAGGGGGCAGGGAGGCTACACCTTC
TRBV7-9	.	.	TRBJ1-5	CASSQDSLEYQPQHF	TGTGCCAGCAGCCAGGACAGTCTTGAGTATCAGCCCCAGCATTTT
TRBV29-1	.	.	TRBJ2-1	CSVGHSSYNEQFF	TGCAGCGTTGGTCATAGCTCCTACAATGAGCAGTTCTTC
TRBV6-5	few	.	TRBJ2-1	CASGQIYNEQFF	TGTGCCAGCGGACAGATATACAATGAGCAGTTCTTC
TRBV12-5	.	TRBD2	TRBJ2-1	CASGSTLAGGPDEQFF	TGTGCTAGTGGTTCGACACTAGCGGGAGGGCCCGATGAGCAGTTCTTC
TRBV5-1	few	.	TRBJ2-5	CASSLVPGSYQETQYF	TGCGCCAGCAGCTTGGTGCCGGGATCGTACCAAGAGACCCAGTACTTC
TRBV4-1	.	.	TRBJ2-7	CASSQGRGSSYEQYF	TGCGCCAGCAGCCAAGGGCGGGGCAGCTCCTACGAGCAGTACTTC
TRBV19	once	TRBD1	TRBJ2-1	CASSMTGNEQFF	TGTGCCAGTAGTATGACAGGGAATGAGCAGTTCTTC